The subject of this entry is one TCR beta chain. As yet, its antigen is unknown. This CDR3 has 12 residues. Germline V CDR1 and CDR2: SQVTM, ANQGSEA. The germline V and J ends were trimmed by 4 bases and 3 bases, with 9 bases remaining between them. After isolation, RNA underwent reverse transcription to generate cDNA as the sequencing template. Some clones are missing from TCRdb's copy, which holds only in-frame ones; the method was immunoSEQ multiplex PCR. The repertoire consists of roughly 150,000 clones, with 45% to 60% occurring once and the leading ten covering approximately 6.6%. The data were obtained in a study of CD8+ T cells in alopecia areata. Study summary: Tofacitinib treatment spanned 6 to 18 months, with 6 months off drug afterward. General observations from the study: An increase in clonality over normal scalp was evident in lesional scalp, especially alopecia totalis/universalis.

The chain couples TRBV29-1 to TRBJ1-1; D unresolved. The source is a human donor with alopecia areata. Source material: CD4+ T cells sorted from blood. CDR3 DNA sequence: TGCAGCGTTGGTCAAGTCTACACTGAAGCTTTCTTT. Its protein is CSVGQVYTEAFF.